These T cell receptor beta chains were read from a single sample in a study of cytomegalovirus exposure and HLA in healthy donors. Clones were read by immunoSEQ multiplex PCR, and TCRdb kept only the in-frame ones, dropping some. The repertoire holds approximately 260,000 clones, around 85% seen once, with about 1.2% in the top ten. Material for sequencing was PBMCs. These receptors originate from a woman aged 25 to 39 in good health and CMV-seropositive. Both conserved end residues are part of each CDR3. The D gene is left open where the match is weak. The listing skips clone size in some rows; elsewhere it reads once, few, many or a size class.

few	TRBV7-2	TRBD2	TRBJ2-4	TGTGCCAGCAGCTTAGAGGAGGGAGGGAACATTCAGTACTTC	CASSLEEGGNIQYF
NA	TRBV13	NA	TRBJ2-2	TGTGCCAGCAGCTTAACGGGGGTAGCCACCGGGGAGCTGTTTTTT	CASSLTGVATGELFF
NA	TRBV29-1	TRBD1	TRBJ1-4	TGCAGCGTTCCCGGGACAGGGAATGAAAAACTGTTTTTT	CSVPGTGNEKLFF
few	TRBV5-1	TRBD1	TRBJ1-2	TGCGCCAGCAGGTTCGGGACAGACTTAGCGTATGGCTACACCTTC	CASRFGTDLAYGYTF
NA	TRBV5-4	TRBD2	TRBJ2-7	TGTGCCAGCAGCTTGGGACTAGCGGGAGGGGATTTCTCCTACGAGCAGTACTTC	CASSLGLAGGDFSYEQYF
NA	TRBV5-1	TRBD1	TRBJ2-7	TGCGCCAGCAGCTTTACAGGACAGGGTAACTACGAGCAGTACTTC	CASSFTGQGNYEQYF
NA	TRBV30	TRBD2	TRBJ2-7	TGTGCCTGGAGTGTACTAGCGGGAGTAATACCCTACGAGCAGTACTTC	CAWSVLAGVIPYEQYF
few	TRBV6-5	TRBD1	TRBJ1-1	TGTGCCAGCAGCCGACAGGGGTGGACTGAAGCTTTCTTT	CASSRQGWTEAFF
NA	TRBV13	NA	TRBJ2-7	TGTGCCAGCAGCTTAGGCCGGGGATCCTCCTACGAGCAGTACTTC	CASSLGRGSSYEQYF
NA	TRBV4-2	NA	TRBJ2-5	TGTGCCAGCAGCCAAGATAATCGAAAACTTTCCCAAGAGACCCAGTACTTC	CASSQDNRKLSQETQYF
once	TRBV5-4	NA	TRBJ2-7	TGTGCCAGCAGCCTAGGGGGACCGGGGCAGAGGTATGAGCAGTACTTC	CASSLGGPGQRYEQYF
NA	TRBV18	NA	TRBJ2-5	TGTGCCAGCTCACCGTTGGGGGCAGCCCAAAAGACCCAGTACTTC	CASSPLGAAQKTQYF
NA	TRBV4-1	NA	TRBJ1-1	TGCGCCAGCAGCCATCCTACAGGTAACACTGAAGCTTTCTTT	CASSHPTGNTEAFF
NA	TRBV5-6	NA	TRBJ1-1	TGTGCCAGCAGCCGTACAGGGCAGAGGACTGAAGCTTTCTTT	CASSRTGQRTEAFF
NA	TRBV5-4	NA	TRBJ1-5	TGTGCCAGCAGCTTCTATGGCAATCAGCCCCAGCATTTT	CASSFYGNQPQHF
NA	TRBV9	TRBD2	TRBJ2-1	TGTGCCAGCAGCCCTCCGACTAGCGGGACACCCTACAATGAGCAGTTCTTC	CASSPPTSGTPYNEQFF
NA	TRBV19	NA	TRBJ2-7	TGTGCCAGTAGTATCACGGGATGGCCCTACGAGCAGTACTTC	CASSITGWPYEQYF
NA	TRBV13	NA	TRBJ1-1	TGTGCCAGCACCACCCCGGGGTTTGAAGCTTTCTTT	CASTTPGFEAFF
NA	TRBV7-8	TRBD1	TRBJ2-5	TGTGCCAGCAGCTTATGGGACAGGGCTCGGGAGACCCAGTACTTC	CASSLWDRARETQYF
NA	TRBV6-5	TRBD1	TRBJ1-1	TGTGCCAGCAGTCCTCGGGACAGGGTCTCTGAAGCTTTCTTT	CASSPRDRVSEAFF
NA	TRBV11-3	NA	TRBJ2-2	TGTGCCAGCAGCTTAGGGGGCGGCCTACCCCCAAATGCCGGGGAGCTGTTTTTT	CASSLGGGLPPNAGELFF
NA	TRBV7-9	NA	TRBJ1-2	TGTGCCAGCAGCTTTGACACGAACTATGGCTACACCTTC	CASSFDTNYGYTF
NA	TRBV7-6	TRBD1	TRBJ1-2	TGTGCCAGCAGCCTGTCTCCGGACAGGGTATTCTATGGCTACACCTTC	CASSLSPDRVFYGYTF
NA	TRBV4-1	TRBD2	TRBJ2-1	TGCGCCAGCAGCCAAGTCCGAGAGGCGCGGGAGGACTACAATGAGCAGTTCTTC	CASSQVREAREDYNEQFF
NA	TRBV4-1	TRBD2	TRBJ2-4	TGCGCCAGCAGCCAAGGCCGGGGGACTAGCGAGTTAGCCAAAAACATTCAGTACTTC	CASSQGRGTSELAKNIQYF
NA	TRBV6-1	NA	TRBJ1-2	TGTGCCAGCAGGCAGGACAGAACCTATGGCTACACCTTC	CASRQDRTYGYTF
NA	TRBV13	TRBD1	TRBJ2-6	TGTGCCAGCAGCTTAGGCGGGACAGGGCTCTCTGGGGCCAACGTCCTGACTTTC	CASSLGGTGLSGANVLTF
few	TRBV6-1	TRBD2	TRBJ2-7	TGTGCGAGTAGGGCGGGAGTAGGCTACGAGCAGTACTTC	CASRAGVGYEQYF
few	TRBV6-5	NA	TRBJ1-1	TGTGCCAGCAGACGACAACCGAACACTGAAGCTTTCTTT	CASRRQPNTEAFF
NA	TRBV14	TRBD1	TRBJ1-2	TGTGCCAGCAGCCAATACAGGGGAACAGACAACTATGGCTACACCTTC	CASSQYRGTDNYGYTF